This TCR beta chain derives from a study of metastatic and nonmetastatic thyroid tumors. Study at large: Peripheral blood and tumor or nodule samples from malignant and benign thyroid patients were compared. Regarding the study as a whole: Versus benign nodules, malignant thyroid tumors reportedly had significantly higher TCR beta diversity, in blood and tumor.

The CDR3 has 13 residues. Trimming took 7 bases from V and 4 from J, leaving 11 bases between them. Germline assignment: CDR1 MNHNS and CDR2 SASEGT. TCRdb re-called the PCR reads via MiXCR. The sample carries about 12,000 clones, more than 20% recorded once. Treatment of any kind had been given to no patient before thyroid surgery. This clone qualifies as medium-sized. Its specificity is not known. This TCR derives from a female donor with papillary thyroid cancer or a benign thyroid nodule (not recorded which). Some clones in this sample may be carry-over from other donors' samples. Sequenced input: adjacent normal tissue. V usage is TRBV6-1 and J usage is TRBJ1-5, with D unclear. CDR3 in amino acids: CASMWSPNQPQHF. CDR3 nucleotide sequence: TGTGCCAGCATGTGGTCGCCTAATCAGCCCCAGCATTTT.